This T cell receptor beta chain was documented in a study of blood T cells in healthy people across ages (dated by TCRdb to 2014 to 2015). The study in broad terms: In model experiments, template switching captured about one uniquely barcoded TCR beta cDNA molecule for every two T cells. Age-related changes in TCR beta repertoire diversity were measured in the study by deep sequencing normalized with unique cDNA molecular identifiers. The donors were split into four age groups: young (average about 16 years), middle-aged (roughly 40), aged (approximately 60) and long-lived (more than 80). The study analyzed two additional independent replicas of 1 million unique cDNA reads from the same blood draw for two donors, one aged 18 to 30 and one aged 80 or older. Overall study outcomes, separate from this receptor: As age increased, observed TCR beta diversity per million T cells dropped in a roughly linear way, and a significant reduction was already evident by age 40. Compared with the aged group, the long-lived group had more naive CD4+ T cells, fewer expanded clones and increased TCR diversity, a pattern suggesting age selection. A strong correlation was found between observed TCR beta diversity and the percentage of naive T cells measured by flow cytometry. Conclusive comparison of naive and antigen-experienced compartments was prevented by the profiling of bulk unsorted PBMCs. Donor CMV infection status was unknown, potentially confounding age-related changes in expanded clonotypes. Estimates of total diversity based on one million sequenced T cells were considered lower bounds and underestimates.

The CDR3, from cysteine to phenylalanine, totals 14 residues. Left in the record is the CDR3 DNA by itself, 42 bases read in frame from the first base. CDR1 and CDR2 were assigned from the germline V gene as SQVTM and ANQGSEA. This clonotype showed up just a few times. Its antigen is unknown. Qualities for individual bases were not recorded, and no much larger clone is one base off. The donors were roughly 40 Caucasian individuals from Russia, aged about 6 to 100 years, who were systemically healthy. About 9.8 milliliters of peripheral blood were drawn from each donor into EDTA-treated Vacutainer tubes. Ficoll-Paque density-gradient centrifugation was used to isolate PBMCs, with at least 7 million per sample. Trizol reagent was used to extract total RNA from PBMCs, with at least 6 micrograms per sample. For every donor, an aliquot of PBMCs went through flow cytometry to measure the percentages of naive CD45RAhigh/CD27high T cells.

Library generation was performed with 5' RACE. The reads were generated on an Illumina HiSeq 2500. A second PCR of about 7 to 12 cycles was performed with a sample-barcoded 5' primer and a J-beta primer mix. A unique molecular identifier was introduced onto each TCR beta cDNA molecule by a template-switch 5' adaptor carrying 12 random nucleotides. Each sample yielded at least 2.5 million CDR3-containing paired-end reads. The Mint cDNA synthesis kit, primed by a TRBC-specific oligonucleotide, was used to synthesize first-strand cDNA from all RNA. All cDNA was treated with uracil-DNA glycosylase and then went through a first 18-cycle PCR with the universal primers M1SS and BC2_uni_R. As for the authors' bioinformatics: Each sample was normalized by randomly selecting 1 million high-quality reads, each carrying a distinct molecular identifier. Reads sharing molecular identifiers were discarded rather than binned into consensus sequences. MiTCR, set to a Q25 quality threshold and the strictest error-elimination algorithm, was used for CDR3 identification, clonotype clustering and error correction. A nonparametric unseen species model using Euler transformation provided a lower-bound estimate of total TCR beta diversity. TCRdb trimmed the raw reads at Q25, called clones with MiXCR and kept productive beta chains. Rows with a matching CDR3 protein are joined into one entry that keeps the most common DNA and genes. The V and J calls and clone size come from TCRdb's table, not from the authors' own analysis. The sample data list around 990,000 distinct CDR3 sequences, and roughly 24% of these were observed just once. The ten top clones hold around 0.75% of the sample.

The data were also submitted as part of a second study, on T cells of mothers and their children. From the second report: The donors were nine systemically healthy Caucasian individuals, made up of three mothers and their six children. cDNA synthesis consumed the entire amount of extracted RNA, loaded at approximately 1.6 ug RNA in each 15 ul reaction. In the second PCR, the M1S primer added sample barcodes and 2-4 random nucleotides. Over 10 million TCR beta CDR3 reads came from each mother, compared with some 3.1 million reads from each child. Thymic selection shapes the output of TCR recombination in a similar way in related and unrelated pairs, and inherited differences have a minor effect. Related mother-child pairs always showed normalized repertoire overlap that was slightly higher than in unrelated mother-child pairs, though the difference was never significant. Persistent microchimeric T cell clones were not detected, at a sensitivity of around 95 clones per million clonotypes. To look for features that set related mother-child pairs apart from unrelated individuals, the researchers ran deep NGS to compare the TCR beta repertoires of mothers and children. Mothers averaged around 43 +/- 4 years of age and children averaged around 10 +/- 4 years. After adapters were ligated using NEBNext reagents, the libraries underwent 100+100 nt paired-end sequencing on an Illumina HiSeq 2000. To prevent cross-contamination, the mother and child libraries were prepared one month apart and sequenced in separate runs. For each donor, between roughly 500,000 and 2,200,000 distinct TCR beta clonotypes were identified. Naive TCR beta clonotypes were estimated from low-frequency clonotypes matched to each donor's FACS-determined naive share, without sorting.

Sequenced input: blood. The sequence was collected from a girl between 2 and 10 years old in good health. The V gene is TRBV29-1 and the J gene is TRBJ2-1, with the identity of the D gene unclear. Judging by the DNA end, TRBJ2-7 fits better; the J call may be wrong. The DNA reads TGCAGCGCATACCTCAGCGAAAGCTCCTACGAGCAGTACTTC. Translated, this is CSAYLSESSYEQYF.